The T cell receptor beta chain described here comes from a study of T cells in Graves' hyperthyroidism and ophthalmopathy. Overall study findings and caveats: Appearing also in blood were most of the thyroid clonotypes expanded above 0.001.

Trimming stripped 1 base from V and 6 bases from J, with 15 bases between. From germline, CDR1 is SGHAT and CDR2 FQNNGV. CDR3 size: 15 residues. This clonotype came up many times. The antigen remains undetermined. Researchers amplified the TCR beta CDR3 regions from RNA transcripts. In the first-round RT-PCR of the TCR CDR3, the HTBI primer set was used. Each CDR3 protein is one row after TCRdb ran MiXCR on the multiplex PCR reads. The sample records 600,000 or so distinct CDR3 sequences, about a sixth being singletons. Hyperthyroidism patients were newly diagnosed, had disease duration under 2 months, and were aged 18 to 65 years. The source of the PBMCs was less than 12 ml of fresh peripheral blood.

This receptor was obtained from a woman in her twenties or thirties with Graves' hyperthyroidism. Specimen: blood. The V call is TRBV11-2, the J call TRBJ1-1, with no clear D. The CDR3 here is CASSLVIGYNAEAFF. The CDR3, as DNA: TGTGCCAGCAGCTTAGTCATAGGGTATAACGCTGAAGCTTTCTTT.